Shown below are 19 T cell receptor beta chains from a single sample sequenced in a study of human T cells and chemical hapten exposure. The authors extracted total RNA from unfractionated whole blood. Library construction involved attaching unique molecular identifiers to individual cDNA molecules, which allowed quantitative, reproducible TCR counting. TCRdb independently ran MiXCR on the reads; one entry per CDR3 protein. In the table there are more than 100,000 distinct CDR3 sequences, roughly 8.5% of which are singletons. Source material: whole blood. All receptors derive from a human donor in good health. Some clones in this sample may be carry-over from other donors' samples.

V usage is TRBV4-3 and J usage is TRBJ1-5; D call uncertain. Trimming removed 5 bases from V and 3 bases from J, with 14 bases in between. Germline-derived CDR1 and CDR2 are LGHNA and YSLEER. This CDR3 spans 15 amino acids. Here the CDR3 reads CASSKGPQHNQPQHF. The CDR3 DNA follows: TGCGCCAGCAGCAAAGGGCCGCAGCACAATCAGCCCCAGCATTTT.

This clonotype has ten or more counts. The chain couples TRBV4-1 to TRBJ2-7, with D perhaps TRBD2 (6 bases). This CDR3 comprises 16 residues. Trimming left V 4 bases short and J 5 bases short, with 21 bases between. Germline values: CDR1 MGHRA, CDR2 YSYEKL. This CDR3 reads CASSLVWREKGNEQYF. The CDR3 coding sequence is TGCGCCAGCAGCCTAGTCTGGCGGGAAAAGGGGAACGAGCAGTACTTC.

This clonotype was seen more than once but under ten times. The rearrangement uses TRBV27 and TRBJ2-7, with D possibly TRBD2 on 5 matching bases. Germline V CDR1 and CDR2: MNHEY, SMNVEV (reference sequence). The ends were cut back, 2 bases at V and 6 bases at J, with 11 bases in the middle. The CDR3 totals 13 residues. The CDR3 coding sequence is TGTGCCAGCAGTTTAGGACTTATTAGCGAGCAGTACTTC. Translating gives CASSLGLISEQYF.

This sequence joins TRBV20-1 and TRBJ2-1; maybe TRBD2 (5 bases). This CDR3 region has 13 residues. V was clipped by 7 bases and J by 3 bases, with 13 bases between them. Germline CDR1 is DFQATT and CDR2 is SNEGSKA (reference sequence). CDR3 sequence: CSVEDLDYNEQFF. The CDR3 DNA reads TGCAGTGTGGAGGACTTAGACTACAATGAGCAGTTCTTC.

This clonotype was recorded a few times. The gene calls are TRBV12-3 or TRBV12-4 and TRBJ2-7; 11 nucleotides align to TRBD2. The length of the CDR3 is 14 residues. With 3 bases clipped from V and 2 bases from J, the junction kept 0 bases outside the gene matches. CDR3 amino acids: CASSLTSGAYEQYF. CDR3 in DNA: TGTGCCAGCAGTTTGACTAGCGGGGCCTACGAGCAGTACTTC.

This chain joins TRBV10-3 and TRBJ2-3, with D perhaps TRBD2 (7 bases). CDR3 length: 16 amino acids. V lost 0 bases and J 4 bases, leaving 14 bases between the germline ends. Germline V gives CDR1 ENHRY, CDR2 SYGVKD. The CDR3 nucleotides read TGTGCCATCAGTGAGTCGACGCGGGGGCGACCAGATACGCAGTATTTT. It codes for CAISESTRGRPDTQYF.

The chain is built from TRBV27 and TRBJ1-5; D not resolved. The ends were cut back, 3 bases at V and 7 bases at J, with 10 bases in the middle. In germline, CDR1 is MNHEY, CDR2 SMNVEV (reference sequence). CDR3 length equals 13 residues. CDR3 protein: CASSFRDGQPQHF. CDR3 nucleotides: TGTGCCAGCAGTTTTAGGGATGGGCAGCCCCAGCATTTT.

This clonotype has ten or more counts. The chain couples TRBV30 to TRBJ2-1, with D unclear. CDR3 length: 12 amino acids. Germline CDR1 is GTSNPN and CDR2 is SVGIG (reference sequence). V gave up 1 base and J gave up 7 bases, with 8 bases separating them. In DNA form, the CDR3 reads TGTGCCTGGAGTGACTCCCTGAATGAGCAGTTCTTC. It translates to CAWSDSLNEQFF.

This clonotype was observed a handful of times. V is TRBV6-2 or TRBV6-3 and J is TRBJ1-2, with no clear D. With 6 bases removed from V and 0 bases from J, the gap between germline ends came to 11 bases. The CDR3 contains 14 residues. Looked up from germline, CDR1 is MNHEY and CDR2 is SVGEGT. The DNA of the CDR3 is TGTGCCAGCAGGATGGACGGCTCTAACTATGGCTACACCTTC. Residues: CASRMDGSNYGYTF.

A note on this clonotype: This may arise from a read error, as a much more abundant clone is one base away. This chain joins TRBV3-1 and TRBJ2-7, with D perhaps matching TRBD2 (5 bases). CDR1 LGHDT and CDR2 YNNKEL come from the germline V gene (reference sequence). This CDR3 is 14 amino acids long. Trimming cost V 6 bases and J 6 bases, with 18 bases left between them. Written as DNA, the CDR3 is TGTGCCAGCAGACCTGCCCCCGGAGGTCGCGAGCAGTACTTC. Translation: CASRPAPGGREQYF.

As DNA, the CDR3 is TGTGCCAGCTCATTCTTACAGGAGGTCGATGGCTACACCTTC. Encoded protein: CASSFLQEVDGYTF. The chain joins TRBV18 to TRBJ1-2, with TRBD1 as a possible D gene (5 bases). Per the germline V gene, CDR1 is KGHSH and CDR2 is LQKENI. V lost 5 bases, J lost 6 bases, and 16 bases lay in between. CDR3 length: 14 amino acids.

In its sample, this clonotype was seen a few times. This chain connects TRBV9 to TRBJ2-3, with D possibly TRBD2 on 7 matching bases. Trimming removed 6 bases from V and 6 bases from J, with 14 bases in between. CDR1 and CDR2 from the germline V gene are SGDLS and YYNGEE. CDR3 size: 13 residues. The CDR3 nucleotides read TGTGCCAGCACGGGCGGGGGCCAGGATACGCAGTATTTT. This gives the protein CASTGGGQDTQYF. Full variable domain (remainder filled in from reference TRBV9 and TRBJ2-3): DSGVTQTPKHLITATGQRVTLRCSPRSGDLSVYWYQQSLDQGLQFLIQYYNGEERAKGNILERFSAQQFPDLHSELNLSSLELGDSALYFCASTGGGQDTQYFGPGTRLTVL.

Ten or more counts support this clonotype. The V gene is TRBV20-1, the J gene TRBJ2-7; no definite D call. Trimming removed 0 bases at V and 0 bases at J, with 9 bases between. The germline CDR1 and CDR2 sequences are DFQATT and SNEGSKA (reference sequence). The CDR3 spans 14 residues. DNA of the CDR3: TGCAGTGCTAGAGACAGTTCCAGCTCCTACGAGCAGTACTTC. Amino acids: CSARDSSSSYEQYF.

This clonotype has at least ten counts. The CDR3 sequence: CASSELRAGVQPQHF. The CDR3 bases are TGTGCCAGCAGTGAATTAAGGGCAGGGGTTCAGCCCCAGCATTTT. This sequence joins TRBV6-1 and TRBJ1-5; weak D call: TRBD1 (6 bases). V dropped 2 bases and J dropped 6 bases, with 14 bases sitting between them. The length of the CDR3 is 15 residues. In germline, CDR1 is MNHNS, CDR2 SASEGT.

This clonotype was seen many times. The chain couples TRBV29-1 to TRBJ1-1, with a weak D call TRBD1 (5 bases). V gave up 3 bases and J gave up 3 bases, with 8 bases separating them. Germline V gene sequence: CDR1 SQVTM, CDR2 ANQGSEA. The CDR3 has 12 amino acids. CDR3 region: CSVDTGYTEAFF. The CDR3 nucleotides are TGCAGCGTTGATACAGGCTACACTGAAGCTTTCTTT.

This chain connects TRBV12-3 or TRBV12-4 to TRBJ1-2; D is unresolved. The V end was cut by 2 bases, the J end by 8 bases, with 9 bases between. The CDR3 covers 12 residues. CDR3 bases: TGTGCCAGCAGTTTACCACCATCGGGCTACACCTTC. Translated, it gives CASSLPPSGYTF.

J is TRBJ1-1 and V is TRBV5-1; D is possibly TRBD1 (5 bases). There are 17 residues in the CDR3. Trimming stripped 1 base from V and 3 bases from J, with 19 bases between. The germline V gene encodes CDR1 SGHRS and CDR2 YFSETQ. The CDR3 region is CASSLMGPKAYDTEAFF. CDR3 bases: TGCGCCAGCAGCTTGATGGGACCTAAAGCTTACGACACTGAAGCTTTCTTT.

This clonotype has a handful of counts. The chain combines TRBV7-8 with TRBJ2-5; D is unclear. This CDR3 comprises 15 residues. The V gene's germline CDR1 is SGHVS and CDR2 FQNEAQ. The V end was cut by 5 bases, the J end by 1 base, with 14 bases between. Written as DNA, the CDR3 is TGTGCCAGCAGCCGCGAAGTAGGCGTCCAAGAGACCCAGTACTTC. Encoded protein: CASSREVGVQETQYF.

There are a few counts of this clonotype. V and J are TRBV5-1 and TRBJ2-1, with TRBD2 identical over 8 bases. Germline CDR1 SGHRS, CDR2 YFSETQ. The CDR3 has 16 amino acids. With 1 base clipped from V and 0 bases from J, the junction kept 3 bases outside the gene matches. The CDR3 DNA sequence: TGCGCCAGCAGCTTGACTAGCGGTAGCTCCTACAATGAGCAGTTCTTC. This sequence encodes CASSLTSGSSYNEQFF.